A selection of T cell receptor beta chains follows, all from one sample in a study of tumor-infiltrating lymphocytes in primary liver carcinoma. TCRdb ran MiXCR on the multiplex PCR reads and lists one entry per CDR3 protein. The table records hundreds of thousands of distinct CDR3 sequences, about three fifths of them present only once. The sequencing sample was made of peripheral blood. Receptors originate from a woman aged 25 to 39 with primary liver carcinoma and hepatitis B virus infection. Each CDR3 is given with its conserved first and last residue. Fields, in order: J gene, clone size, D gene, V gene, CDR3 DNA, CDR3 protein. D genes are given only for firm matches. Clone sizes are given selectively: once, few, many, or a class where the clone is expanded.

J: TRBJ2-1
size: -
D: -
V: TRBV6-5
DNA: TGTGCCAGCCCGAGGGAGCCCTCCTACAATGAGCAGTTCTTC
CDR3: CASPREPSYNEQFF

J: TRBJ1-5
size: few
D: -
V: TRBV14
DNA: TGTGCCAGCAGCAATCGAGGTCAGCCCCAGCATTTT
CDR3: CASSNRGQPQHF

J: TRBJ2-5
size: -
D: -
V: TRBV20-1
DNA: TGCAGTGCTAGTTCGTTCAGGGAGACCCAGTACTTC
CDR3: CSASSFRETQYF

J: TRBJ2-5
size: -
D: -
V: TRBV12-3/TRBV12-4
DNA: TGTACCAGCAGCTCCTTGAGCGAGACCCAGTACTTC
CDR3: CTSSSLSETQYF

J: TRBJ1-2
size: -
D: -
V: TRBV29-1
DNA: TGCAGCACTCGGACAGACTGGCCTCGTGACTACACCTTC
CDR3: CSTRTDWPRDYTF

J: TRBJ1-3
size: -
D: -
V: TRBV2
DNA: TGTGCCAGCAGTCCGGGGCCGTCTGGAAACACCATATATTTT
CDR3: CASSPGPSGNTIYF

J: TRBJ2-5
size: once
D: TRBD2
V: TRBV11-2
DNA: TGTGCTAGCAGCTCCGGGATTAGCGGGCGTTACCAAGAGACCCAGTACTTC
CDR3: CASSSGISGRYQETQYF

J: TRBJ1-2
size: -
D: TRBD1
V: TRBV2
DNA: TGTGCCAGCAGTGAAGCCGGGACAGGGGTCGGCTACACCTTC
CDR3: CASSEAGTGVGYTF

J: TRBJ2-3
size: -
D: -
V: TRBV11-2
DNA: TGTGCCAGCAGCTTAGGTCAGGCAGCGGAGATCACAGATACGCGGTATTTT
CDR3: CASSLGQAAEITDTRYF

J: TRBJ1-2
size: few
D: -
V: TRBV30
DNA: TGTGCCTGGAGCCTCGGGACCAACTATGGCTACACCTTC
CDR3: CAWSLGTNYGYTF

J: TRBJ2-6
size: -
D: -
V: TRBV12-3/TRBV12-4
DNA: TGTGCCAGCCGTGGGCAGCTATTATCTGGGGCCAGCGTCCTGACTTTC
CDR3: CASRGQLLSGASVLTF

J: TRBJ2-3
size: -
D: -
V: TRBV12-3/TRBV12-4
DNA: TGTGCCAGCAGCCTTCCTCCATGGGACACGCAATATTTT
CDR3: CASSLPPWDTQYF

J: TRBJ1-2
size: many
D: TRBD1
V: TRBV29-1
DNA: TGCAGCGTTCCCGGGACAGGGTTTGGCTACACCTTC
CDR3: CSVPGTGFGYTF

J: TRBJ2-1
size: -
D: -
V: TRBV6-2/TRBV6-3
DNA: TGTGTCAGCAGTCCTTACAATAAGCAGTTCTTC
CDR3: CVSSPYNKQFF

J: TRBJ2-4
size: many
D: -
V: TRBV6-5
DNA: TGTGCCAGCAGCCTCGGGACGTTGGGGGCCAAAAACATTCAGTACTTC
CDR3: CASSLGTLGAKNIQYF

J: TRBJ2-7
size: -
D: -
V: TRBV28
DNA: TGTGCCAGCAGTTTGTTCGGGGGAAACTACGAGCAGTACTTC
CDR3: CASSLFGGNYEQYF

J: TRBJ2-7
size: many
D: TRBD2
V: TRBV11-2
DNA: TGTGCCAGCAGCTTAGTTAGCCCGGGACTAGCGGGCGAGCAGTACTTC
CDR3: CASSLVSPGLAGEQYF

J: TRBJ2-1
size: -
D: TRBD1
V: TRBV6-1
DNA: TGTGCCAGCACTAAGGGACAGGGTCGTGGGAATGAGCAGTTCTTC
CDR3: CASTKGQGRGNEQFF

J: TRBJ1-4
size: -
D: -
V: TRBV4-1
DNA: TGCGCCAGCAGCCAAGTGGGGCGGAGAGGGGGTCCAACTAATGAAAAACTGTTTTTT
CDR3: CASSQVGRRGGPTNEKLFF

J: TRBJ2-5
size: -
D: -
V: TRBV5-4
DNA: TGTGCCAGCAGCCCGAGCTGGGGAGTTGCAGAGACCCAGTACTTC
CDR3: CASSPSWGVAETQYF

J: TRBJ2-7
size: -
D: TRBD2
V: TRBV4-1
DNA: TGCGCCAACAGCCAAGCTCAACTAGCGGGGGAGCAGTACTTC
CDR3: CANSQAQLAGEQYF

J: TRBJ2-7
size: -
D: -
V: TRBV11-2
DNA: TGTGCCAGCAGCTTAGTTCCGGCCCACGAGCAATACTTC
CDR3: CASSLVPAHEQYF

J: TRBJ2-2
size: many
D: -
V: TRBV6-1
DNA: TGTGCCAGCAGTTCCAACAGGGCCCACGGGGAGCTGTTTTTT
CDR3: CASSSNRAHGELFF

J: TRBJ2-4
size: -
D: TRBD1
V: TRBV20-1
DNA: TGCAGTGCTAGATCCAGGACAGGGGGATTGGCCAAAAACATTCAGTACTTC
CDR3: CSARSRTGGLAKNIQYF

J: TRBJ2-7
size: -
D: -
V: TRBV6-2/TRBV6-3
DNA: TGTGCCAACAGTGACCCCTCCGGACACTCCTACGAGCAGTACTTC
CDR3: CANSDPSGHSYEQYF

J: TRBJ1-4
size: many
D: -
V: TRBV29-1
DNA: TGCAGCGGGGGACACGGTAATGAAAAACTGTTTTTT
CDR3: CSGGHGNEKLFF

J: TRBJ1-4
size: few
D: TRBD1
V: TRBV10-2
DNA: TGCGCCAGCAGTGAGTCGAGACAGGGTGTAAAACTGTTTTTT
CDR3: CASSESRQGVKLFF

J: TRBJ2-5
size: few
D: -
V: TRBV7-8
DNA: TGTGCCAGCAGCTCCATTTGGGAGACCCAGTACTTC
CDR3: CASSSIWETQYF

J: TRBJ2-1
size: few
D: -
V: TRBV5-5
DNA: TGTGCCAGCAGCCCCACCCCCTCCTCCTACAATGAGCAGTTCTTC
CDR3: CASSPTPSSYNEQFF

J: TRBJ1-1
size: -
D: -
V: TRBV12-3/TRBV12-4
DNA: TGTGCCAGCAGTTTAAAGACGAACACTGAAGCTTTCTTT
CDR3: CASSLKTNTEAFF

J: TRBJ1-2
size: few
D: TRBD1
V: TRBV6-5
DNA: TGTGCCAGCAGTTCCCCGGACAGGGTACCCATCACCCAAGGCTACACCTTC
CDR3: CASSSPDRVPITQGYTF

J: TRBJ2-2
size: few
D: -
V: TRBV13
DNA: TGTGCCAGCAGCTCCAGACTCCTGTCCCACACCGGGGAGCTGTTTTTT
CDR3: CASSSRLLSHTGELFF

J: TRBJ2-1
size: once
D: -
V: TRBV12-3/TRBV12-4
DNA: TGTGTCAGCAGTCAACGGGGCGGAAAGAGCTCCTACAATGAGCAGTTCTTC
CDR3: CVSSQRGGKSSYNEQFF

J: TRBJ2-1
size: -
D: -
V: TRBV28
DNA: TGTGCCAGCAGGTACGGGACTGGGAACAATGAGCAGTCCTTC
CDR3: CASRYGTGNNEQSF

J: TRBJ1-1
size: -
D: -
V: TRBV28
DNA: TGTGCCAGCAGTTCGGAAGGGAACACTGAAGCTTTCTTT
CDR3: CASSSEGNTEAFF

J: TRBJ2-3
size: many
D: -
V: TRBV29-1
DNA: TGCAGCGTTGCAGGACAGCTCACAGATACGCAGTATTTT
CDR3: CSVAGQLTDTQYF

J: TRBJ2-2
size: -
D: -
V: TRBV13
DNA: TGTGCCAGCAGCGAAAGAGGGCAGGGAGGTTTTGAAGCCGGGGAGCTGTTTTTT
CDR3: CASSERGQGGFEAGELFF

J: TRBJ2-1
size: many
D: TRBD1
V: TRBV6-1
DNA: TGTGCCAGCAGTTGGGGTGGACAGGGTGGCTACAATGAGCAGTTCTTC
CDR3: CASSWGGQGGYNEQFF

J: TRBJ1-6
size: -
D: TRBD1
V: TRBV5-1
DNA: TGCGCCAGCAGCATACGGACAGGGGGCGCTTCGCCCCTCCACTTT
CDR3: CASSIRTGGASPLHF

J: TRBJ2-2
size: few
D: TRBD2
V: TRBV10-1
DNA: TGCGCCAGCAGTGACCACGGACTAGCGGGAGTCGGGGAGCTGTTTTTT
CDR3: CASSDHGLAGVGELFF

J: TRBJ2-1
size: -
D: -
V: TRBV5-4
DNA: TGTGCCAGCAGCCCTCCGATCACCCCCAATGAGCAGTTCTTC
CDR3: CASSPPITPNEQFF

J: TRBJ2-7
size: -
D: -
V: TRBV6-5
DNA: TGTGCCAGCAGCATCGGGCCAATAGACGAGCAGTACTTC
CDR3: CASSIGPIDEQYF

J: TRBJ2-1
size: -
D: -
V: TRBV13
DNA: TGTGCCAGCAGCTTACGCGGGGACAAATACAATGAGCAGTTCTTC
CDR3: CASSLRGDKYNEQFF

J: TRBJ2-2
size: -
D: TRBD2
V: TRBV10-2
DNA: TGCGCCAACACACCGACTAGCGGGAGACCTCCGAACACCGGGGAGCTGTTTTTT
CDR3: CANTPTSGRPPNTGELFF

J: TRBJ2-2
size: -
D: TRBD1
V: TRBV10-2
DNA: TGCGCCAGCAGACAGGGACAGGGGTACACCGGGGAGCTGTTTTTT
CDR3: CASRQGQGYTGELFF

J: TRBJ2-7
size: -
D: -
V: TRBV5-4
DNA: TGTGCCAGCAGCCCAAGGGGGGACGAGCAGCACTTC
CDR3: CASSPRGDEQHF

J: TRBJ1-5
size: once
D: -
V: TRBV11-2
DNA: TGTGCCAGCAGCTTAGACGTACAACAGGCCCAGCATTTT
CDR3: CASSLDVQQAQHF